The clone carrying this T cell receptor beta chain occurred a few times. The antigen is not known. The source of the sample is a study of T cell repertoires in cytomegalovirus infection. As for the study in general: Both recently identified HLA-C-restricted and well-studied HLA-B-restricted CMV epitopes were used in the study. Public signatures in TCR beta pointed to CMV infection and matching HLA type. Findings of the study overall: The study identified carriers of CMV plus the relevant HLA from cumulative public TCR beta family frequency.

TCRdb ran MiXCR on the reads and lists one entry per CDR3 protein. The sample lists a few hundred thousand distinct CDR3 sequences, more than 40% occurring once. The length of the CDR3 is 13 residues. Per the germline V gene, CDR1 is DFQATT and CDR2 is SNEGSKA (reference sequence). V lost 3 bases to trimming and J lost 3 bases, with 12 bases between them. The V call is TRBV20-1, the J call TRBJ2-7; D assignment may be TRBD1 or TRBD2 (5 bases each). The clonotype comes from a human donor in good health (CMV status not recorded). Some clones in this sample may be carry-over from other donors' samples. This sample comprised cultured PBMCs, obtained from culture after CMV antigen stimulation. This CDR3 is CSASGTLSYEQYF. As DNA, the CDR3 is TGCAGTGCTAGCGGGACCCTAAGCTACGAGCAGTACTTC.